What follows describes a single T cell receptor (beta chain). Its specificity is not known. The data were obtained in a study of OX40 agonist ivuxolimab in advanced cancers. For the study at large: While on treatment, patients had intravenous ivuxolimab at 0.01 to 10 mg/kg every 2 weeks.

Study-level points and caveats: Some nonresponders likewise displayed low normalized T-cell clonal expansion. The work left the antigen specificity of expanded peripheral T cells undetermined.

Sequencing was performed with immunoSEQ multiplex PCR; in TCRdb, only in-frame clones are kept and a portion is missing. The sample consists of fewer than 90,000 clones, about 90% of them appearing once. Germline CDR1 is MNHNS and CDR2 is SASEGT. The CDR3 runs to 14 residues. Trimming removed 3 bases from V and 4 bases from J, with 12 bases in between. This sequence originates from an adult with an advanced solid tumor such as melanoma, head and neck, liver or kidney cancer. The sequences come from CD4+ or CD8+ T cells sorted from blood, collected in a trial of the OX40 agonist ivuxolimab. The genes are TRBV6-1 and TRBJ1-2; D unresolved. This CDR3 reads CASSDYRALYGYTF. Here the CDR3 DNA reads TGTGCCAGCAGTGACTACAGAGCCCTCTATGGCTACACCTTC.